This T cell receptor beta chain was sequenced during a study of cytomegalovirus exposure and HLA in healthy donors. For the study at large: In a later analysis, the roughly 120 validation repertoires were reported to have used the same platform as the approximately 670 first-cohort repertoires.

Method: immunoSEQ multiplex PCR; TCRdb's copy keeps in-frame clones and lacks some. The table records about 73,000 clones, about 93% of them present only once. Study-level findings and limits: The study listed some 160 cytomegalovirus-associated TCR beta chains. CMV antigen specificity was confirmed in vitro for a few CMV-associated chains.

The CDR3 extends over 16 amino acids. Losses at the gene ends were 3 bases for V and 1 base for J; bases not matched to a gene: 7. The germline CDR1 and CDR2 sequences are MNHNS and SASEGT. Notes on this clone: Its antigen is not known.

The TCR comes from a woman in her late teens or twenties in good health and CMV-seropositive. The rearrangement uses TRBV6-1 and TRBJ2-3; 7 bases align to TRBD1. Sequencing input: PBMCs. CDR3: CASSEFPTGRTDTQYF. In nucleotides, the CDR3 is TGTGCCAGCAGTGAGTTCCCGACAGGGCGCACAGATACGCAGTATTTT.